The 13 T cell receptor beta chains below were found in one sample sequenced in a study of Ad26.COV2.S vaccination and SARS-CoV-2 variants. Treatment in this sample: 19 received Ad26.COV2.S at low or high dose, single or two shots; about 5 received placebo; per-sample allocation not given. Sampling happened 63 days after the first vaccine or placebo injection. Method: immunoSEQ multiplex PCR; TCRdb's copy keeps in-frame clones and lacks some. The sample contains fewer than 600,000 clones, roughly 87% of which appear only once. The material was peripheral blood, obtained in a trial of Ad26.COV2.S vaccine versus placebo. Receptor source: a person between 18 and 65 years old who received the Ad26.COV2.S COVID-19 vaccine or a placebo.

The genes are TRBV27 and TRBJ2-5; D is perhaps TRBD2 (5 bases). The germline V gene has CDR1 MNHEY and CDR2 SMNVEV (reference sequence). The germline V and J ends were trimmed by 6 bases and 0 bases, with 8 bases remaining between them. The CDR3 contains 13 residues. The CDR3: CASRTNNQETQYF. In DNA, the CDR3 is TGTGCCAGCAGGACTAACAACCAAGAGACCCAGTACTTC.

The rearrangement uses TRBV5-1 and TRBJ2-3; 8 nucleotides line up with TRBD1. Germline CDR1 SGHRS, CDR2 YFSETQ. The V gene end was trimmed by 6 bases and the J gene end by 3 bases; junction bases not matched to a gene: 3. The CDR3 extends over 13 amino acids. As DNA, the CDR3 is TGCGCCAGCATGACAGGGGTAACAGATACGCAGTATTTT. Its translation is CASMTGVTDTQYF.

V gene TRBV27 combines with J gene TRBJ1-2, with unresolved D. V gave up 6 bases and J gave up 4 bases, with 15 bases separating them. CDR3 length: 14 residues. Germline CDR1 reads MNHEY; CDR2 reads SMNVEV (reference sequence). The CDR3 region is CASRVGEGGYGYTF. The CDR3 DNA reads TGTGCCAGCAGAGTCGGCGAGGGTGGCTATGGCTACACCTTC.

The chain couples TRBV19 to TRBJ2-2; no definite D call. CDR3 size: 13 residues. The germline gives CDR1 LNHDA, CDR2 SQIVND (reference sequence). V lost 3 bases and J lost 7, with 9 bases in between. The chain's CDR3 is CASSIATVGELFF. As DNA, the CDR3 is TGTGCCAGTAGTATTGCGACGGTCGGGGAGCTGTTTTTT.

The V gene is TRBV7-9, the J gene TRBJ2-7, with D possibly TRBD2 on 6 matching bases. In germline, CDR1 is SEHNR, CDR2 FQNEAQ (reference sequence). V lost 5 bases, J lost 0 bases, and 17 bases lay in between. The CDR3 length is 16 residues. The CDR3 DNA sequence: TGTGCCAGCAGCCATCGCCGGGACTCCAGCTCCTACGAGCAGTACTTC. It specifies CASSHRRDSSSYEQYF.

The chain joins TRBV2 to TRBJ2-7; a weak D match, TRBD1 (5 bases). CDR3 length: 13 amino acids. Trimming left V 8 bases short and J 7 bases short, with 18 bases between. CDR1 SNHLY and CDR2 FYNNEI come from the germline V gene. The CDR3: CASGQGAKLEQYF. CDR3 coding DNA: TGTGCCAGCGGTCAGGGTGCGAAGTTGGAGCAGTACTTC.

This chain uses TRBV5-6 with TRBJ1-2, with D possibly matching TRBD1 (5 bases). This CDR3 comprises 12 residues. The V gene lost 3 bases and the J gene lost 8 bases, with 11 bases spanning the gap. Germline V gene data show CDR1 as SGHDT and CDR2 as YYEEEE. In nucleotides, the CDR3 is TGTGCCAGCAGCTCGTTCAGGGTCGGCTACACCTTC. Translating it yields CASSSFRVGYTF.

In nucleotides, the CDR3 is TGCGCCAGCAGATCCAGGGGTTTTGGCCATGAGCAGTTCTTC. This codes for CASRSRGFGHEQFF. The rearrangement joins TRBV5-1 to TRBJ2-1; D may be TRBD1 (6 bases). The CDR3 sequence is 14 residues long. V shed 5 bases and J shed 8 bases, with 17 bases lying between them. Germline CDR1 SGHRS, CDR2 YFSETQ. The full variable domain, rest sourced from reference TRBV5-1 and TRBJ2-1, is KAGVTQTPRYLIKTRGQQVTLSCSPISGHRSVSWYQQTPGQGLQFLFEYFSETQRNKGNFPGRFSGRQFSNSRSEMNVSTLELGDSALYLCASRSRGFGHEQFFGPGTRLTVL.

This clone came up a few times. V and J are TRBV7-2 and TRBJ2-5; the match to TRBD2 covers 9 bases. The germline gives CDR1 SGHTA, CDR2 FQGNSA. The ends lost 6 bases at V and 5 bases at J; junction bases unmatched: 4. The CDR3 is made up of 13 amino acids. The CDR3 is CASRGTSMETQYF. CDR3 bases: TGTGCCAGCAGGGGGACTAGCATGGAGACCCAGTACTTC.

This rearrangement joins TRBV9 to TRBJ1-1, with D tentatively TRBD1 (6 bases). The germline V gene has CDR1 SGDLS and CDR2 YYNGEE. V was pared by 0 bases and J by 1 base, with 16 bases between. The CDR3 length is 17 residues. CDR3 in DNA: TGTGCCAGCAGCGTAGGGGCAGGGGCTCTCCCGAACACTGAAGCTTTCTTT. This codes for CASSVGAGALPNTEAFF.

The chain recombines TRBV28 with TRBJ2-7; 10 bases align to TRBD2. J gave up 5 bases and V 2 bases, and 6 bases lay outside the gene matches. The CDR3 is 15 residues long. Germline CDR1 and CDR2: MDHEN and SYDVKM. As DNA, the CDR3 is TGTGCCAGCAGTTTACTAGCGGGAGTCTTGAACGAGCAGTACTTC. Translating it yields CASSLLAGVLNEQYF.

V usage is TRBV6-5 and J usage is TRBJ1-5, with 9 bases identical to TRBD1. The germline CDR1 and CDR2 sequences are MNHEY and SVGAGI. V lost 5 bases to trimming and J lost 5 bases; unmatched junction nucleotides: 4. This CDR3 spans 14 amino acids. CDR3 nucleotide sequence: TGTGCCAGCAGTACAGGGGGCCTGGATCAGCCCCAGCATTTT. Translated: CASSTGGLDQPQHF.

The rearrangement links TRBV5-1 to TRBJ1-4; D ambiguous. CDR1 and CDR2 (germline): SGHRS, YFSETQ. Trimming left V 0 bases short and J 5 bases short, with 8 bases between. The CDR3 contains 14 residues. The CDR3 coding sequence is TGCGCCAGCAGCTTGGAACATAGCAATGAAAAACTGTTTTTT. It is translated as CASSLEHSNEKLFF. Combining the CDR3 with reference TRBV5-1 and TRBJ1-4 gives the whole variable domain KAGVTQTPRYLIKTRGQQVTLSCSPISGHRSVSWYQQTPGQGLQFLFEYFSETQRNKGNFPGRFSGRQFSNSRSEMNVSTLELGDSALYLCASSLEHSNEKLFFGSGTQLSVL.